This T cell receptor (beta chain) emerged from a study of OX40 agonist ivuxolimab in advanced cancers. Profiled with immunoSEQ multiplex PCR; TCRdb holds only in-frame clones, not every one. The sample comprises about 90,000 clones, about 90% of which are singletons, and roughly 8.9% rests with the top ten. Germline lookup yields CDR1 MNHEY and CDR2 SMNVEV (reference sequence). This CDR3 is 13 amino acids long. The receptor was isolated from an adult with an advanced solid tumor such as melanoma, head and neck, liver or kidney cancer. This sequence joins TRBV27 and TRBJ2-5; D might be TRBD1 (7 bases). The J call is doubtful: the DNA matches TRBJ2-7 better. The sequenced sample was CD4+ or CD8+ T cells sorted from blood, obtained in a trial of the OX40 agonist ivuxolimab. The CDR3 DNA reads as TGTGCCAGCAGTATCAGGGGGGTCCACGAGCAGTACTTC. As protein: CASSIRGVHEQYF.